One and the same sample provided the 14 T cell receptor beta chains below, sequenced in a study of T-cell reconstitution after alpha-beta-depleted transplantation in children. The authors prepared the TCRbeta library with unique molecular identifiers. From the PCR reads, TCRdb called clonotypes with MiXCR, one entry per CDR3 protein. This table has over 90,000 distinct CDR3 sequences, around 5.9% appearing once. Here the sequenced sample was PBMCs, mostly from graft donor cells, taken 60 days after TCRalphabeta/CD19-depleted stem cell transplant. The source is a female patient aged 2 to 10 who had a stem cell transplant for Fanconi anemia, so the T cells may come from the graft donor.

A few counts support this clonotype. This sequence joins TRBV7-9 and TRBJ2-5, with unresolved D. V was pared by 5 bases and J by 5 bases, with 15 bases between. The germline gives CDR1 SEHNR, CDR2 FQNEAQ (reference sequence). The CDR3 has 14 amino acids. CDR3 nucleotides: TGTGCCAGCAGCCCTAACCGGCACGCCGAGACCCAGTACTTC. It encodes CASSPNRHAETQYF. Drawing the rest from reference TRBV7-9 and TRBJ2-5, the complete variable domain is DTGVSQNPRHKITKRGQNVTFRCDPISEHNRLYWYRQTLGQGPEFLTYFQNEAQLEKSRLLSDRFSAERPKGSFSTLEIQRTEQGDSAMYLCASSPNRHAETQYFGPGTRLLVL.

This clonotype has at least ten counts. This sequence joins TRBV20-1 and TRBJ2-2; D remains ambiguous. The CDR3 loop spans 15 amino acids. Germline assignment: CDR1 DFQATT and CDR2 SNEGSKA (reference sequence). Trimming cost V 1 base and J 0 bases, with 9 bases left between them. Here the CDR3 DNA reads TGCAGTGCTAGAGGACAATCCCCGAACACCGGGGAGCTGTTTTTT. Translated: CSARGQSPNTGELFF.

This chain joins TRBV7-2 and TRBJ1-1, with TRBD1 matching 10 bases. CDR1 is SGHTA and CDR2 is FQGNSA in the germline V gene. CDR3 length: 17 residues. The J segment lost 1 base and the V segment lost 1 base, leaving 6 bases of the junction unmatched. The CDR3 loop reads CASSLVTTGGRNTEAFF. The CDR3 bases are TGTGCCAGCAGCTTAGTTACGACAGGGGGCCGGAACACTGAAGCTTTCTTT.

Many counts were recorded for this clonotype. The genes are TRBV9 and TRBJ2-2; 11 bases line up with TRBD2. The trim removed 0 bases at V and 6 bases at J, leaving 10 bases unmatched. This CDR3 region has 18 residues. The germline gives CDR1 SGDLS, CDR2 YYNGEE. CDR3 region: CASSVGDSSGRKSGELFF. CDR3 DNA sequence: TGTGCCAGCAGCGTAGGGGACTCTAGCGGGAGGAAGTCCGGGGAGCTGTTTTTT.

This clonotype came up many times. The V gene is TRBV5-1, the J gene TRBJ2-1, with TRBD2 identical over 7 bases. There are 16 residues in the CDR3. Germline assignment: CDR1 SGHRS and CDR2 YFSETQ. Losses at the gene ends were 4 bases for V and 1 base for J; bases not matched to a gene: 8. The CDR3 is CASSLAPGRSYNEQFF. In DNA, the CDR3 is TGCGCCAGCAGCCTAGCGCCCGGGAGGTCCTACAATGAGCAGTTCTTC. The full variable domain, its missing parts supplied by reference TRBV5-1 and TRBJ2-1, is KAGVTQTPRYLIKTRGQQVTLSCSPISGHRSVSWYQQTPGQGLQFLFEYFSETQRNKGNFPGRFSGRQFSNSRSEMNVSTLELGDSALYLCASSLAPGRSYNEQFFGPGTRLTVL.

This clonotype occurred many times. The chain employs TRBV12-3 or TRBV12-4 and TRBJ2-3; tentative D call: TRBD2 (5 bases). CDR3 size: 15 residues. The V end was cut by 3 bases, the J end by 2 bases, with 12 bases between. This CDR3 reads CASSFAGPSTDTQYF. The CDR3 nucleotides are TGTGCCAGCAGTTTTGCGGGTCCCTCCACAGATACGCAGTATTTT.

This clonotype was seen at least ten times. The chain is built from TRBV15 and TRBJ2-1; 10 bases agree with TRBD2. Losses at the gene ends were 5 bases for V and 2 bases for J; bases not matched to a gene: 3. The CDR3 has 15 amino acids. Germline CDR1 LNHNV, CDR2 YYDKDF (reference sequence). The CDR3 reads CATSSTSGPYNEQFF. CDR3 bases: TGTGCCACCAGCTCGACTAGCGGGCCCTACAATGAGCAGTTCTTC.

This clonotype was detected ten times or more. Its ends do not fully match the called genes, so a read error is possible. The chain has TRBV7-3 and TRBJ2-2; weak D call: TRBD2 (6 bases). There are 13 residues in the CDR3. The germline V gene has CDR1 SGHTA and CDR2 FQGTGA. The CDR3 nucleotides are TGTGCCAGCAGCCTAACTAGCATTGGGGAGCTGTTTTTT. Residues: CASSLTSIGELFF. The variable domain in full, completed from reference TRBV7-3 and TRBJ2-2, reads GAGVSQTPSNKVTEKGKYVELRCDPISGHTALYWYRQSLGQGPEFLIYFQGTGAADDSGLPNDRFFAVRPEGSVSTLKIQRTERGDSAVYLCASSLTSIGELFFGEGSRLTVL.

This clonotype has a count of ten or more. This chain joins TRBV27 and TRBJ2-1, with TRBD2 matching 10 bases. V was pared by 2 bases and J by 5 bases, with 6 bases of the junction left unmatched. Germline values: CDR1 MNHEY, CDR2 SMNVEV (reference sequence). The CDR3 totals 16 residues. The chain's CDR3 is CASSLGGLASNNEQFF. CDR3 nucleotides: TGTGCCAGCAGTTTAGGGGGACTAGCGTCCAACAATGAGCAGTTCTTC.

This clonotype appeared many times. The CDR3 region has the DNA TGCAGCGTGATGGGTCAGGGTGATGGCTACACCTTC. Protein: CSVMGQGDGYTF. The chain uses TRBV29-1 and TRBJ1-2, with D maybe TRBD1 (5 bases). In germline, CDR1 is SQVTM, CDR2 ANQGSEA. Trimming took 6 bases from V and 6 from J, leaving 14 bases between them. This CDR3 spans 12 amino acids.

In this sample, this clonotype turned up a few times. A read error may produce the germline difference seen at one junction end. This chain links TRBV28 with TRBJ2-7; 11 nucleotides match TRBD2. The CDR3 spans 11 residues. Germline V CDR1 and CDR2: MDHEN, SYDVKM. CDR3 nucleotide sequence: TGTGCCAGCGGTTTGACTAGCGGGATTCTCTTC. Its protein is CASGLTSGILF.

The J gene is TRBJ2-1, the V gene TRBV9, with unresolved D. V was trimmed by 1 base and J by 9 bases, leaving 11 bases between them. This CDR3 is built from 13 residues. Germline V gene data show CDR1 as SGDLS and CDR2 as YYNGEE. DNA for the CDR3: TGTGCCAGCAGCGTACAGGTTGGGTTTGAGCAGTTCTTC. Translation: CASSVQVGFEQFF. The complete variable domain, with remaining parts taken from reference TRBV9 and TRBJ2-1, reads DSGVTQTPKHLITATGQRVTLRCSPRSGDLSVYWYQQSLDQGLQFLIQYYNGEERAKGNILERFSAQQFPDLHSELNLSSLELGDSALYFCASSVQVGFEQFFGPGTRLTVL.

The CDR3 loop is CASSLYTVVTYNEQFF. In nucleotides, the CDR3 is TGTGCCAGCAGTTTATACACGGTAGTCACCTACAATGAGCAGTTCTTC. The chain employs TRBV27 and TRBJ2-1, with D unclear. Trimming removed 1 base from V and 2 bases from J, with 12 bases in between. The CDR3 is made up of 16 amino acids. Germline V gives CDR1 MNHEY, CDR2 SMNVEV (reference sequence).

This clonotype has a handful of counts. The chain is built from TRBV20-1 and TRBJ1-3, with unresolved D. This CDR3 is built from 13 residues. Germline V gene sequence: CDR1 DFQATT, CDR2 SNEGSKA (reference sequence). Trimming shortened V by 4 bases and J by 3 bases, and 10 bases separated the two germline ends. CDR3 sequence: CSATGKGGNTIYF. The CDR3 DNA is TGCAGTGCTACCGGGAAAGGTGGAAACACCATATATTTT.